The rows below give T cell receptor beta chains drawn from one sample of a study of blood T cell repertoires in COVID-19. Sequenced by immunoSEQ multiplex PCR; TCRdb stores in-frame clones only, minus some. This table holds 55,000 to 75,000 clones, about 78% found once. The source material was peripheral blood. These TCRs come from a man older than 75 with active or convalescent COVID-19. Each CDR3 is given with its conserved first and last residue. The D gene is left open where the match is weak. Part of the rows lack a size; the others show once, few, many or a class for expanded clones.

v_call	clone_size	d_call	j_call	cdr3_nt	cdr3_aa
TRBV7-9	NA	NA	TRBJ2-4	TGTGCCAGCAGCTTAGATTTTCCAGGGTCCTTC	CASSLDFPGSF
TRBV11-1	few	TRBD1	TRBJ2-1	TGTGCCAGCAGCTTAGCGCTAAGGGACAGGGCCTACAATGAGCAGTTCTTC	CASSLALRDRAYNEQFF
TRBV7-9	NA	NA	TRBJ1-2	TGTGCCAGCAGCTTAGCCGGGGAGCGTGGCTACACCTTC	CASSLAGERGYTF
TRBV9	once	NA	TRBJ2-1	TGTGCCAGCAGCGTACAAGGGGGTGAATACAATGAGCAGTTCTTC	CASSVQGGEYNEQFF
TRBV7-9	NA	TRBD1	TRBJ2-1	TGTGCCAGCGCAAGACAGGGAGCAGCCTACAATGAGCAGTTCTTC	CASARQGAAYNEQFF
TRBV27	NA	NA	TRBJ2-2	TGTGCCAGCAGTTTTTATGGGGGGACCGGGGAGCTGTTTTTT	CASSFYGGTGELFF
TRBV7-9	NA	NA	TRBJ1-1	TGTGCCAGCAGCTTATCTAACACTGAAGCTTTCTTT	CASSLSNTEAFF
TRBV2	NA	TRBD1	TRBJ2-1	TGTGCCAGCAGCCCGGGACAGGGGCGCGATGAGCAGTTCTTC	CASSPGQGRDEQFF
TRBV11-2	NA	NA	TRBJ2-5	TGTGCCAGCAGCTTAGTCAGAGAGACCCAGTACTTC	CASSLVRETQYF
TRBV29-1	few	NA	TRBJ2-7	TGCAGCGTCCGACAGACCTACGAGCAGTACTTC	CSVRQTYEQYF
TRBV6-5	few	TRBD2	TRBJ2-7	TGTGCCAGCAGCTACGGGACTAACTACGAGCAGTACTTC	CASSYGTNYEQYF
TRBV9	NA	NA	TRBJ2-5	TGTGCCAGCAGCTTCAGAGGGTCCTCGTCGGGGCAAGAGACCCAGTACTTC	CASSFRGSSSGQETQYF
TRBV13	NA	NA	TRBJ2-7	TGTGCCAGCAGCCCACCCGGAGGTAGCGGAGACGAGCAGTACTTC	CASSPPGGSGDEQYF
TRBV4-3	few	NA	TRBJ2-1	TGCGCCAGCAGCCAAGATCCTAGAGCGAGTGAGCAGTTCTTC	CASSQDPRASEQFF
TRBV7-2	NA	NA	TRBJ1-1	TGTGCCAGCAGCTTAGGAGGTGGCGGGGTGAACACTGAAGCTTTCTTT	CASSLGGGGVNTEAFF
TRBV3-1/TRBV3-2	NA	NA	TRBJ2-3	TGTGCCAGCAGCCAGAGTACAGATACGCAGTATTTT	CASSQSTDTQYF
TRBV6-5	NA	NA	TRBJ1-2	TGTGCCAGCAGCCAGACGGGATTCTATGGCTACACCTTC	CASSQTGFYGYTF
TRBV19	NA	TRBD2	TRBJ2-5	TGTGCCAGTAGACTAGCGAACCAAGAGACCCAGTACTTC	CASRLANQETQYF
TRBV5-6	NA	TRBD2	TRBJ2-5	TGTGCCAGCAGCTTGCCCCCGGGACTAGTGTCTGAGACCCAGTACTTC	CASSLPPGLVSETQYF
TRBV28	NA	NA	TRBJ2-1	TGTGCCAGCCGGCAAGGAGGGGGCCTCTACAATGAGCAGTTCTTC	CASRQGGGLYNEQFF
TRBV7-9	NA	NA	TRBJ1-5	TGTGCCAGCAGCTTAGCGGGCCGATTGGATCCCCAGCATTTT	CASSLAGRLDPQHF
TRBV19	NA	TRBD1	TRBJ1-4	TGTGCCAGTAGCGTGACAGGGGGCCTCGACCTTAATGAAAAACTGTTTTTT	CASSVTGGLDLNEKLFF